One sample yielded the 22 T cell receptor beta chains listed below, sequenced in a study of CD8+ T cells in alopecia areata. Treatment: oral pan-JAK inhibitor, 5-10 mg twice daily. Once RNA had been extracted, it was reverse transcribed into cDNA to act as the sequencing template. The assay was immunoSEQ multiplex PCR, and TCRdb's table has in-frame clones only and misses some. The sample has more than 150,000 clones, roughly 62% seen once. Sequenced material: CD8+ T cells sorted from blood, taken at week 24, from a patient treated with tofacitinib. The origin of the receptors is a human donor with alopecia areata.

The chain combines TRBV5-6 with TRBJ1-5; 9 positions agree with TRBD1. Per germline, CDR1 SGHDT and CDR2 YYEEEE. V shed 0 bases, J shed 6 bases, and the junction held 7 bases outside the gene matches. This CDR3 is 16 amino acids long. The DNA for the CDR3 is TGTGCCAGCAGCTTGGCGGGACAGGGAGTAGGTCAGCCCCAGCATTTT. It specifies CASSLAGQGVGQPQHF.

This chain joins TRBV6-1 and TRBJ2-7; a weak D match, TRBD2 (5 bases). Germline V gene lookup returns CDR1 MNHNS and CDR2 SASEGT. V gave up 6 bases and J gave up 2 bases, with 14 bases separating them. This CDR3 has 14 residues. Here the CDR3 reads CASSPSGDAYEQYF. Here the CDR3 DNA reads TGTGCCAGCAGCCCGTCCGGGGATGCCTACGAGCAGTACTTC.

J is TRBJ2-7 and V is TRBV6-5, with D possibly being TRBD1 (8 bases). CDR1 and CDR2 (germline): MNHEY, SVGAGI. The CDR3 sequence is 15 residues long. The V and J ends lost 4 bases and 6 bases respectively, with 19 bases between them. CDR3 nucleotide sequence: TGTGCCAGCAGTTTACTAGCGACAGGGGCAGCCGAGCAGTACTTC. Encoded protein: CASSLLATGAAEQYF.

This chain uses TRBV7-6 with TRBJ2-1; no clear D. Germline V gives CDR1 SGHVS, CDR2 FNYEAQ. This CDR3 contains 12 residues. Trimming took 1 base from V and 12 from J, leaving 10 bases between them. The CDR3 nucleotides read TGTGCCAGCAGCTTAGTACCCTCGGGGCAGTTCTTC. Protein sequence: CASSLVPSGQFF.

This clone was seen just once. The chain joins TRBV6-1 to TRBJ1-5; D is perhaps TRBD1 (6 bases). The ends were cut back, 6 bases at V and 4 bases at J, with 16 bases in the middle. The CDR3 has 15 residues. Germline assignment: CDR1 MNHNS and CDR2 SASEGT. CDR3 protein: CASSAQVGTNQPQHF. CDR3 DNA sequence: TGTGCCAGCAGCGCGCAGGTAGGGACAAATCAGCCCCAGCATTTT.

This clone has just a few counts. The gene calls are TRBV27 and TRBJ2-1; no clear D gene. Germline lookup yields CDR1 MNHEY and CDR2 SMNVEV (reference sequence). V was trimmed by 2 bases and J by 6 bases, leaving 11 bases between them. The length of the CDR3 is 14 residues. CDR3 sequence (DNA): TGTGCCAGCAGTTTAAGTTTCGGGTCCAATGAGCAGTTCTTC. Translating it yields CASSLSFGSNEQFF.

The rearrangement links TRBV13 to TRBJ2-1; D remains ambiguous. Germline CDR1 reads PRHDT; CDR2 reads FYEKMQ (reference sequence). V gave up 0 bases and J gave up 9 bases, with 6 bases separating them. The CDR3 totals 12 residues. The CDR3 spells CASSLGGAEQFF. The CDR3, as DNA: TGTGCCAGCAGCTTAGGGGGTGCTGAGCAGTTCTTC.

In its sample, this clone is medium-sized. V and J are TRBV11-2 and TRBJ2-1; weak D call: TRBD2 (5 bases). The CDR3 is 14 amino acids. From germline, CDR1 is SGHAT and CDR2 FQNNGV. V lost 1 base to trimming and J lost 5 bases, with 9 bases between them. This CDR3 reads CASSLGTPDNEQFF. CDR3 nucleotide sequence: TGTGCCAGCAGCTTAGGGACTCCCGACAATGAGCAGTTCTTC. The entire variable domain, with the rest obtained from reference TRBV11-2 and TRBJ2-1, is as follows: EAGVAQSPRYKIIEKRQSVAFWCNPISGHATLYWYQQILGQGPKLLIQFQNNGVVDDSQLPKDRFSAERLKGVDSTLKIQPAKLEDSAVYLCASSLGTPDNEQFFGPGTRLTVL.

This clone was seen more than once but under ten times. The gene calls are TRBV7-2 and TRBJ1-2, with D perhaps TRBD1 (5 bases). CDR3 length: 13 amino acids. V was cut by 2 bases and J by 4 bases, with 8 bases left in between. Germline lookup yields CDR1 SGHTA and CDR2 FQGNSA. The CDR3 DNA reads TGTGCCAGCAGCTTACGGGACTTCTATGGCTACACCTTC. Protein product: CASSLRDFYGYTF.

This chain links TRBV11-2 with TRBJ1-4; D gene uncertain. The CDR3 loop spans 14 amino acids. In germline, CDR1 is SGHAT, CDR2 FQNNGV. Trimming took 5 bases from V and 9 from J, leaving 16 bases between them. CDR3 nucleotide sequence: TGTGCCAGCAGCACTATCCGGGATTCCCAAAAACTGTTTTTT. Translating gives CASSTIRDSQKLFF.

This clone occurred once. The V gene is TRBV5-6, the J gene TRBJ1-2; unclear D gene. Deletions cut 4 bases from V and 4 bases from J, with 17 bases between. CDR1 and CDR2 from the germline V gene are SGHDT and YYEEEE. This CDR3 has 15 residues. The CDR3 region has the DNA TGTGCCAGCAGCAGCGGACGAGCCCCTCGCTATGGCTACACCTTC. This encodes CASSSGRAPRYGYTF.

The rearrangement links TRBV2 to TRBJ2-3, with D tentatively TRBD1 or TRBD2 (5 bases each). Germline V gene data show CDR1 as SNHLY and CDR2 as FYNNEI. The CDR3 extends over 13 amino acids. The ends were cut back, 4 bases at V and 4 bases at J, with 9 bases in the middle. The CDR3 sequence: CASSGGWADTQYF. Here the CDR3 DNA reads TGTGCCAGCAGTGGGGGGTGGGCAGATACGCAGTATTTT.

This clone was seen only a few times. V and J are TRBV2 and TRBJ2-5; 7 positions match TRBD2. Germline CDR1 is SNHLY and CDR2 is FYNNEI. The CDR3 spans 17 residues. The junction had 14 bases not matched to a gene; V was cut back by 2 bases and J by 5 bases. CDR3 coding DNA: TGTGCCAGCAGTGAACGAGCGACCGGGAGCGGGATGGAGACCCAGTACTTC. Protein sequence: CASSERATGSGMETQYF.

The chain uses TRBV5-1 and TRBJ2-7, with D maybe TRBD1 (5 bases). Trimming removed 6 bases from V and 0 bases from J, with 10 bases in between. The CDR3 has 13 amino acids. Germline V gives CDR1 SGHRS, CDR2 YFSETQ. CDR3 nucleotide sequence: TGCGCCAGCAAGGCCGACAGCTCCTACGAGCAGTACTTC. Protein sequence: CASKADSSYEQYF.

Ten or more counts support this clone. The sample holds other DNA sequences that translate to the same CDR3. This chain connects TRBV5-4 to TRBJ2-1, with D unresolved. There are 13 residues in the CDR3. Trimming shortened V by 5 bases and J by 4 bases, and 10 bases separated the two germline ends. CDR1 SGHNT and CDR2 YYREEE come from the germline V gene (reference sequence). CDR3 nucleotide sequence: TGTGCCAGCAGTCCTAGAGCTTACAATGAGCAGTTCTTC. Amino acids: CASSPRAYNEQFF.

Only a few counts were recorded for this clone. The chain carries TRBV11-2 and TRBJ2-5, with no clear D. Germline V gives CDR1 SGHAT, CDR2 FQNNGV. The CDR3 covers 11 residues. V was trimmed by 3 bases and J by 7 bases, leaving 6 bases between them. The CDR3 reads CASSFLGTQYF. The CDR3 coding sequence is TGTGCCAGCAGCTTCCTTGGGACCCAGTACTTC. Complete variable domain (other parts from reference TRBV11-2 and TRBJ2-5): EAGVAQSPRYKIIEKRQSVAFWCNPISGHATLYWYQQILGQGPKLLIQFQNNGVVDDSQLPKDRFSAERLKGVDSTLKIQPAKLEDSAVYLCASSFLGTQYFGPGTRLLVL.

The rearrangement uses TRBV6-6 and TRBJ2-3, with unresolved D. Germline loops: CDR1 MNHNY, CDR2 SVGAGI (reference sequence). The CDR3 covers 11 residues. Deletions cut 2 bases from V and 4 bases from J, with 1 base between. The CDR3 spells CASSYADTQYF. The CDR3, as DNA: TGTGCCAGCAGTTACGCAGATACGCAGTATTTT.

This chain joins TRBV6-5 and TRBJ2-5, with 7 nucleotides matching TRBD1. The CDR3 extends over 15 amino acids. The trim removed 0 bases at V and 2 bases at J, leaving 3 bases unmatched. Germline V CDR1 and CDR2: MNHEY, SVGAGI. The CDR3 coding sequence is TGTGCCAGCAGTTACTCCGGGACAGCGCAAGAGACCCAGTACTTC. Translating gives CASSYSGTAQETQYF.

In its sample, this clone was seen a few times. The V call is TRBV7-2, the J call TRBJ1-2; the D is unclear. This CDR3 has 16 amino acids. V was clipped by 1 base and J by 1 base, with 13 bases between them. Looked up from germline, CDR1 is SGHTA and CDR2 is FQGNSA. The CDR3 nucleotides read TGTGCCAGCAGCTTAGGCAAGGGTACTCATAACTATGGCTACACCTTC. Amino acid sequence: CASSLGKGTHNYGYTF.

CDR3 protein: CSVDHRDRETFTDTQYF. In DNA, the CDR3 is TGCAGCGTTGACCACCGGGACAGGGAAACCTTCACAGATACGCAGTATTTT. The gene calls are TRBV29-1 and TRBJ2-3, with 9 bases aligning to TRBD1. The ends lost 3 bases at V and 2 bases at J; junction bases unmatched: 12. CDR3 size: 17 residues. Per the germline V gene, CDR1 is SQVTM and CDR2 is ANQGSEA.

In DNA, the CDR3 is TGTGCCAGCAGTTGGGGTCGCAGGAACACTGAAGCTTTCTTT. Amino acid sequence: CASSWGRRNTEAFF. This rearrangement joins TRBV6-5 to TRBJ1-1, with D unresolved. Germline CDR1 and CDR2: MNHEY and SVGAGI. V lost 4 bases and J lost 1, with 10 bases in between. This CDR3 is 14 amino acids long.

This chain joins TRBV6-1 and TRBJ1-5, with D hard to call. The CDR3 is 15 residues long. The ends were cut back, 4 bases at V and 1 base at J, with 11 bases in the middle. The V gene's germline CDR1 is MNHNS and CDR2 SASEGT. CDR3 in amino acids: CASSGYTMSNQPQHF. The DNA for the CDR3 is TGTGCCAGCAGTGGGTACACGATGAGCAATCAGCCCCAGCATTTT.